The 3 T cell receptor beta chains presented below share a single source sample, sequenced in a study of T cell changes during pregnancy in multiple sclerosis. Repertoires were generated with immunoSEQ multiplex PCR, while TCRdb's copy carries only in-frame clones and drops some. The table records some 47,000 clones, 88% of them present only once. The source was CD8+ T cells from peripheral blood mononuclear cells, collected after pregnancy. These receptors were obtained from a female donor in good health, enrolled as a control in a pregnancy study.

V is TRBV5-4 and J is TRBJ1-3; the match to TRBD1 covers 10 bases. V lost 4 bases to trimming and J lost 6 bases; unmatched junction nucleotides: 7. There are 15 residues in the CDR3. CDR1 SGHNT and CDR2 YYREEE come from the germline V gene (reference sequence). The CDR3 spells CASSIEDRGENTIYF. The CDR3 bases are TGTGCCAGCAGCATAGAGGACAGGGGGGAAAACACCATATATTTT.

The chain recombines TRBV6-4 with TRBJ2-2; TRBD1 is a possible D gene (6 bases). With 0 bases removed from V and 5 bases from J, the gap between germline ends came to 13 bases. Germline V lookup: CDR1 MRHNA, CDR2 SNTAGT. This CDR3 has 16 residues. CDR3 in DNA: TGTGCCAGCAGTGACTCCAGCAGGGGTACGACCGGGGAGCTGTTTTTT. Translation gives CASSDSSRGTTGELFF.

The chain has TRBV6-4 and TRBJ2-5; D is ambiguous. Trimming shortened V by 5 bases and J by 0 bases, and 7 bases separated the two germline ends. Germline V lookup: CDR1 MRHNA, CDR2 SNTAGT. This CDR3 comprises 13 residues. CDR3 bases: TGTGCCAGCAGTAGAGTGGACCAAGAGACCCAGTACTTC. It is translated as CASSRVDQETQYF.